This T cell receptor (beta chain) derives from a study of blood T cell repertoires in COVID-19. Study overall: Samples representing acute and convalescent COVID-19 were sourced from the United States, Italy and Spain. PBMCs, B-cell-depleted T cells, or T cells provided the cDNA or gDNA that made up the material.

Looked up from germline, CDR1 is MDHEN and CDR2 is SYDVKM. There are 14 residues in the CDR3. After removal of 5 bases from V and 5 bases from J, the junction contained 5 bases not matched to a gene. In the original analysis: For nucleated cells, counts were estimated from reference gene primer amplification. Generated by immunoSEQ multiplex PCR, the TCRdb table keeps only in-frame clones and is missing some. V and J calls and clone size are copied from that table; D and trimming were computed from the DNA. The sample contains over 200,000 clones, 70% to 90% of which appear only once. This receptor was identified in a woman aged 18-29 years who had recovered from COVID-19. The chain uses TRBV28 and TRBJ2-5; the match to TRBD2 covers 10 bases. Sequencing was done on a sample of peripheral blood. CDR3 sequence (DNA): TGTGCCAGCAGTAGGCTAGCGGGAGTTGAGACCCAGTACTTC. Its translation: CASSRLAGVETQYF.